This T cell receptor beta chain was captured by sequencing in a study of neurological immune-mediated disorders. General study points: Among expanded clones, no CDR3 amino acid sequences were shared across subjects, a pattern suggesting private repertoires in all groups.

TCRdb re-analysed the 5' RACE reads in MiXCR, keeping a single row per CDR3 protein. The data show 70,000 to 95,000 distinct CDR3 sequences, with approximately 14% seen just once and roughly 7.3% held by the top ten. This clonotype was seen ten or more times. What it recognizes is unknown. The receptor was derived from a woman aged 50 to 60 in good health. Sequencing was performed on PBMCs.

CDR3 nucleotide sequence: TGTGCCAGCAGTGAACGTGGTTCTATCTACGAGCAGTACTTC. It translates to CASSERGSIYEQYF. The chain has TRBV2 and TRBJ2-7; D unresolved. Deletions cut 2 bases from V and 3 bases from J, with 11 bases between. The CDR3 runs to 14 residues. Germline CDR1 is SNHLY and CDR2 is FYNNEI.